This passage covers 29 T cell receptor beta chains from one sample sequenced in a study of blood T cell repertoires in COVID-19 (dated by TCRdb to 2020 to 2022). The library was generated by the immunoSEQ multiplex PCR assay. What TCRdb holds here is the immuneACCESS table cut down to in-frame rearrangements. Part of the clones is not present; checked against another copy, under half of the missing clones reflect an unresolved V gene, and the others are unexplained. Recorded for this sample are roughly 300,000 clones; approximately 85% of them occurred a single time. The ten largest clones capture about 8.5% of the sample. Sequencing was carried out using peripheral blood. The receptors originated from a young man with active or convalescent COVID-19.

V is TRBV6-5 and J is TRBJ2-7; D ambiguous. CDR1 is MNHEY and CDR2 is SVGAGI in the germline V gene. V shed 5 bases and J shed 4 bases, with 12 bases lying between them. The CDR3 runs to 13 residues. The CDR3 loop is CASSTKGYYEQYF. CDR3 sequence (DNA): TGTGCCAGCAGTACTAAAGGATATTACGAGCAGTACTTC.

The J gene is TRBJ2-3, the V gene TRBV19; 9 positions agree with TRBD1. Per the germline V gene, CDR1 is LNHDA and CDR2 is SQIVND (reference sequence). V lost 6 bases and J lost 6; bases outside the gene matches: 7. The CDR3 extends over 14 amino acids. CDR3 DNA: TGTGCCAGTAGCTCCGGGACAGGGAAGGATACGCAGTATTTT. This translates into CASSSGTGKDTQYF.

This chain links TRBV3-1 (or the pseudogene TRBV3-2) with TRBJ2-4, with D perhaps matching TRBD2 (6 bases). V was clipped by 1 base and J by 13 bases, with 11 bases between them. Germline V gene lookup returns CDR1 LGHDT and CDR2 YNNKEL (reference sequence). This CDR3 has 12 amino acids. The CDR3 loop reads CASSQGGRKQYF. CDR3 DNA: TGTGCCAGCAGCCAAGGTGGGAGGAAACAGTACTTC.

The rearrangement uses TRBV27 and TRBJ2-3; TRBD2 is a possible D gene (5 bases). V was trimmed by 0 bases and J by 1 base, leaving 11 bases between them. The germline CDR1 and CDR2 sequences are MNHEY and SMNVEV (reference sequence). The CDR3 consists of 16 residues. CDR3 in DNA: TGTGCCAGCAGTTTATCGTTCGGGGTTGGCACAGATACGCAGTATTTT. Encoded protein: CASSLSFGVGTDTQYF.

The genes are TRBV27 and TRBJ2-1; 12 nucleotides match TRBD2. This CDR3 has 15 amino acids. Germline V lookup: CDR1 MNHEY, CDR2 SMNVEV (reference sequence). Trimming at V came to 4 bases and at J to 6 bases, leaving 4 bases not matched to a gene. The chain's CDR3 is CASSYLAGGPNEQFF. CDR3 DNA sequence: TGTGCCAGCAGTTACCTAGCGGGGGGGCCCAATGAGCAGTTCTTC.

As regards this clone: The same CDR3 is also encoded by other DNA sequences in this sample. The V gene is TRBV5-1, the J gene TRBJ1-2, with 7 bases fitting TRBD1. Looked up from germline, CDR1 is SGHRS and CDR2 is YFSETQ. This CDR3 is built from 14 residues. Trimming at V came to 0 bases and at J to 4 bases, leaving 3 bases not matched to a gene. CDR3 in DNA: TGCGCCAGCAGCTTGGAAGGGGGCTCCTATGGCTACACCTTC. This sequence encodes CASSLEGGSYGYTF.

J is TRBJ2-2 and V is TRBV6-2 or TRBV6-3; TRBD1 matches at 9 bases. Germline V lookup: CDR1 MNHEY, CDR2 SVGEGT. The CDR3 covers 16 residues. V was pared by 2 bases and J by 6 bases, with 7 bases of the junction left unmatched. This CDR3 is CASSYQVTGGSGELFF. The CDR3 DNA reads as TGTGCCAGCAGTTACCAGGTGACAGGGGGATCCGGGGAGCTGTTTTTT.

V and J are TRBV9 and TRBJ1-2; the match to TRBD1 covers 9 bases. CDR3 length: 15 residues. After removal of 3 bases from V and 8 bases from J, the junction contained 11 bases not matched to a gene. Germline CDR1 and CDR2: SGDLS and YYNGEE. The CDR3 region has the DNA TGTGCCAGCAGCGGAACAACAGGGGGCGCTGGGGGCTACACCTTC. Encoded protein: CASSGTTGGAGGYTF.

The CDR3 DNA reads TGTGCCACCAGCAGAGATCTGAAGGGAGGGAACACTGAAGCTTTCTTT. Encoded protein: CATSRDLKGGNTEAFF. The gene calls are TRBV15 and TRBJ1-1; D call uncertain. V shed 0 bases and J shed 1 base, with 12 bases lying between them. Germline V gene data show CDR1 as LNHNV and CDR2 as YYDKDF (reference sequence). The CDR3 spans 16 residues.

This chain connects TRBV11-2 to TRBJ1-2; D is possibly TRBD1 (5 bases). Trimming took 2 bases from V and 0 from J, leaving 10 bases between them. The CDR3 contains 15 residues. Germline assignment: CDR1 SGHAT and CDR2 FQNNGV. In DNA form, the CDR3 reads TGTGCCAGCAGCTTAAGCGACAGAGCTAACTATGGCTACACCTTC. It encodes CASSLSDRANYGYTF.

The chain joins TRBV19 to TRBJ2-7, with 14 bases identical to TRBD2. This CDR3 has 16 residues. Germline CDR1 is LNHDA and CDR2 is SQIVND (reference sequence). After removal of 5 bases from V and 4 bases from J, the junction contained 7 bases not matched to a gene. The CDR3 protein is CASSPGLAGAHYEQYF. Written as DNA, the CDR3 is TGTGCCAGTAGTCCGGGACTAGCGGGGGCTCATTACGAGCAGTACTTC.

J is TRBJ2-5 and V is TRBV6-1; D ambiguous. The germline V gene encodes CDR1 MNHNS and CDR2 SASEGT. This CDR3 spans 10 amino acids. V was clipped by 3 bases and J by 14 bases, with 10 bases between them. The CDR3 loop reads CASSDRNPYF. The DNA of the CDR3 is TGTGCCAGCAGTGACAGGAACCCCTACTTC.

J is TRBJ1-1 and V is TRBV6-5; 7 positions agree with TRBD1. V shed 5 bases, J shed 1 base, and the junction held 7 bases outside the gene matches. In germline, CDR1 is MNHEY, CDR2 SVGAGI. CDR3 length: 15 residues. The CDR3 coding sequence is TGTGCCAGCAGTCCTTGGGGACAGTCGAACACTGAAGCTTTCTTT. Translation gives CASSPWGQSNTEAFF.

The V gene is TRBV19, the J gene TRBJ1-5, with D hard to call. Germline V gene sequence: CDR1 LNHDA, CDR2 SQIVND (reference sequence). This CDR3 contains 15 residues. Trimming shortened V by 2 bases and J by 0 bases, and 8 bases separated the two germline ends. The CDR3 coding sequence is TGTGCCAGTAGTATAACGGGGTATAGCAATCAGCCCCAGCATTTT. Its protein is CASSITGYSNQPQHF.

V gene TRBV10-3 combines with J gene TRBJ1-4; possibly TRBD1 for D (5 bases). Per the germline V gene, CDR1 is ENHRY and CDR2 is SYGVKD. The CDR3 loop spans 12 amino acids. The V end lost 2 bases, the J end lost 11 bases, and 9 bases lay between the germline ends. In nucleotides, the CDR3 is TGTGCCATCAGTGAGGGGGCGGATAAACTGTTTTTT. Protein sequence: CAISEGADKLFF.

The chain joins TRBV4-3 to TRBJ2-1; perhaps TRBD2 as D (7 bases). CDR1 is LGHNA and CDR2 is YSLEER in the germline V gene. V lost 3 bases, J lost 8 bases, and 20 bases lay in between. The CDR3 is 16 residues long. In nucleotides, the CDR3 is TGCGCCAGCAGCCAGGCTCTAGCTGGGGGGGCCGATGAGCAGTTCTTC. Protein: CASSQALAGGADEQFF.

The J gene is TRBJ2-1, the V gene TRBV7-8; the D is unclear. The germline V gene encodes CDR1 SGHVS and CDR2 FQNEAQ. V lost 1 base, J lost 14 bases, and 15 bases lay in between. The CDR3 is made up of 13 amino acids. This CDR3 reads CASSLGPQVVKFF. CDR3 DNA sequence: TGTGCCAGCAGCTTAGGGCCTCAAGTTGTGAAGTTCTTC.

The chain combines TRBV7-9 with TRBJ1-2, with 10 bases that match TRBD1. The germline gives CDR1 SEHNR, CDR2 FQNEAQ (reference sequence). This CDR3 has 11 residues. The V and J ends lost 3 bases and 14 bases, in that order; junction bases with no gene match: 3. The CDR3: CASSLTGGETF. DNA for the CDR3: TGTGCCAGCAGCTTGACAGGGGGCGAAACCTTC.

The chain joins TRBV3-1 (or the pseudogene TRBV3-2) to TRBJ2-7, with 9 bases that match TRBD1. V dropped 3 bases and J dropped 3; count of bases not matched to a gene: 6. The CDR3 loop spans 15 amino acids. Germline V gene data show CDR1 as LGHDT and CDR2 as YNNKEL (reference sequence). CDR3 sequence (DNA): TGTGCCAGCAGCCACGGGACAGGGAGTGTCTACGAGCAGTACTTC. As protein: CASSHGTGSVYEQYF.

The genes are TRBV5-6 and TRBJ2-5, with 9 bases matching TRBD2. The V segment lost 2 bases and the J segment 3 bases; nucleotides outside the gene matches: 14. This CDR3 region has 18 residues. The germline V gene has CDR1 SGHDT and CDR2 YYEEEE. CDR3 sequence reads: CASSFGLAGTQAEETQYF. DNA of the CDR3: TGTGCCAGCAGCTTCGGTCTAGCGGGGACCCAGGCAGAAGAGACCCAGTACTTC.

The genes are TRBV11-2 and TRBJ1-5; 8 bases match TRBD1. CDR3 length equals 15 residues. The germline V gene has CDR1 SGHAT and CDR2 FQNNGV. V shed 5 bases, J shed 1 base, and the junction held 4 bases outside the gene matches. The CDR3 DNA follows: TGTGCCAGCAGCCACAACAGGGGGAGCAATCAGCCCCAGCATTTT. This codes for CASSHNRGSNQPQHF.

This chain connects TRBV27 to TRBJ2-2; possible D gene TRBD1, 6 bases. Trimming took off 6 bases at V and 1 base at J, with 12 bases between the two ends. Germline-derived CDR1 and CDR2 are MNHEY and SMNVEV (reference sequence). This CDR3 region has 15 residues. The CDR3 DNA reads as TGTGCCAGCAGACCCGGGACAAAGAACACCGGGGAGCTGTTTTTT. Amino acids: CASRPGTKNTGELFF.

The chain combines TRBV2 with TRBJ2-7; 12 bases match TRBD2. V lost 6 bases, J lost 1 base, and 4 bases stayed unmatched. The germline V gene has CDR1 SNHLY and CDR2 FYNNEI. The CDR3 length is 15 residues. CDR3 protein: CASRATSGGSYEQYF. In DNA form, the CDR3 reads TGTGCCAGCAGGGCGACTAGCGGGGGATCCTACGAGCAGTACTTC.

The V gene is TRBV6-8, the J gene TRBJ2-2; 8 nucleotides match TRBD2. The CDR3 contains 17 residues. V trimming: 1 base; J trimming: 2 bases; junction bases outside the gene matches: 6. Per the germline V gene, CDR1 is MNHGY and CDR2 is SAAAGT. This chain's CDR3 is CASSYWLAGENTGELFF. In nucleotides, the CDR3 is TGTGCCAGCAGTTACTGGCTAGCGGGTGAAAACACCGGGGAGCTGTTTTTT.

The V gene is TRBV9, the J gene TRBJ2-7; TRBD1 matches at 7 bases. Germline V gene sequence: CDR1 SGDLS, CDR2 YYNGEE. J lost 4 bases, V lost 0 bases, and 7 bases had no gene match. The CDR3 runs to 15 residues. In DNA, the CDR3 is TGTGCCAGCAGCGTAGGGACAGGCTTCGCATACGAGCAGTACTTC. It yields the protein CASSVGTGFAYEQYF.

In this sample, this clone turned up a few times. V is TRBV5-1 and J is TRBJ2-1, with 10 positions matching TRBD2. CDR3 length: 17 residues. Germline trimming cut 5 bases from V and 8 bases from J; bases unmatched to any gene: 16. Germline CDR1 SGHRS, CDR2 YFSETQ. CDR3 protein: CASSAAPSGGALDEQFF. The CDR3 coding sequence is TGCGCCAGCAGTGCAGCCCCAAGCGGGGGGGCCTTGGATGAGCAGTTCTTC.

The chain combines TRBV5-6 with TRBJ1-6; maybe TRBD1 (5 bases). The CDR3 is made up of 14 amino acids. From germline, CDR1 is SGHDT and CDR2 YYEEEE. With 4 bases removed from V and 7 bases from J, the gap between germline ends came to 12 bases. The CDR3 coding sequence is TGTGCCAGCAGCCCCCGGAGGGGAAATTCACCCCTCCACTTT. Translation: CASSPRRGNSPLHF.

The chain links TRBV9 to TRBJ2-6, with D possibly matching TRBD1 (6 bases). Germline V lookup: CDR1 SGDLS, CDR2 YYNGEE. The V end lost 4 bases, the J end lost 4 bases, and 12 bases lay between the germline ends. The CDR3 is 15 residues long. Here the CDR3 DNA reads TGTGCCAGCAGCTCACAGGGCCGAGGGGCCAACGTCCTGACTTTC. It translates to CASSSQGRGANVLTF.

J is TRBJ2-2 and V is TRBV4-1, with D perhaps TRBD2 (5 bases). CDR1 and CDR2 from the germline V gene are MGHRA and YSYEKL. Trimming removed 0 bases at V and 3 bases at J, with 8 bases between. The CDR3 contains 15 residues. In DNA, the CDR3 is TGCGCCAGCAGCCAAGATCGGGGATACACCGGGGAGCTGTTTTTT. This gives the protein CASSQDRGYTGELFF.